The 7 T cell receptor beta chains below all came from one sample that was sequenced in a study of CD8 T cells in ankylosing spondylitis. General study findings and limits: Seemingly distinctive of ankylosing spondylitis blood was a TCR beta motif formed by eight highly homologous variants.

TCRdb re-called the 5' RACE reads through MiXCR, storing one row per CDR3 protein. The table includes around 130,000 distinct CDR3 sequences, roughly 17% detected once. These receptors' antigens are unknown. The specimen was blood, either unsorted or a sorted T cell fraction (not recorded which). Every receptor here comes from a male donor with ankylosing spondylitis.

With respect to this clonotype: The junction departs from the called germline gene at one end, perhaps through a read error. V and J are TRBV28 and TRBJ2-3; D remains ambiguous. The CDR3 has 13 amino acids. The V gene's germline CDR1 is MDHEN and CDR2 SYDVKM. CDR3 loop: CASSFVPTDSQYF. CDR3 DNA: TGTGCCAGCAGTTTTGTGCCCACAGATTCGCAGTATTTT.

This clonotype came up a few times. The chain combines TRBV7-8 with TRBJ2-7; 9 positions match TRBD2. Germline CDR1 SGHVS, CDR2 FQNEAQ. CDR3 size: 15 residues. With V trimmed by 5 bases and J by 4 bases, 9 bases remained unmatched. The CDR3 loop is CASSPTSGRYYEQYF. For the CDR3, the DNA is TGTGCCAGCAGCCCCACAAGCGGGAGGTATTACGAGCAGTACTTC.

This chain uses TRBV11-1 with TRBJ2-1; TRBD2 matches 14 bases. The CDR3 has 15 residues. Germline V gene sequence: CDR1 SGHAT, CDR2 FQDESV (reference sequence). V trimming: 8 bases; J trimming: 13 bases; junction bases outside the gene matches: 13. The CDR3 region has the DNA TGTGCCAGCGAACAAAAGACTAGCGGGAGGGCCTCACAGTTCTTC. Its translation is CASEQKTSGRASQFF. The whole variable domain, remainder taken from reference TRBV11-1 and TRBJ2-1, is EAEVAQSPRYKITEKSQAVAFWCDPISGHATLYWYRQILGQGPELLVQFQDESVVDDSQLPKDRFSAERLKGVDSTLKIQPAELGDSAMYLCASEQKTSGRASQFFGPGTRLTVL.

This clonotype was seen a few times. The chain has TRBV6-5 and TRBJ2-2, with D unclear. Deletions cut 2 bases from V and 5 bases from J, with 9 bases between. CDR3 length: 14 amino acids. Germline CDR1 MNHEY, CDR2 SVGAGI. The CDR3 reads CASSYRRMTGELFF. The CDR3 DNA sequence: TGTGCCAGCAGTTACCGCCGAATGACCGGGGAGCTGTTTTTT.

The J gene is TRBJ1-1, the V gene TRBV7-3; D ambiguous. V gave up 0 bases and J gave up 1 base, with 6 bases separating them. Germline-derived CDR1 and CDR2 are SGHTA and FQGTGA. The CDR3 spans 14 residues. The CDR3 loop is CASSLTPKNTEAFF. The CDR3 DNA follows: TGTGCCAGCAGCTTAACACCTAAGAACACTGAAGCTTTCTTT. The entire variable domain, with the rest obtained from reference TRBV7-3 and TRBJ1-1, is as follows: GAGVSQTPSNKVTEKGKYVELRCDPISGHTALYWYRQSLGQGPEFLIYFQGTGAADDSGLPNDRFFAVRPEGSVSTLKIQRTERGDSAVYLCASSLTPKNTEAFFGQGTRLTVV.

The chain recombines TRBV12-3 or TRBV12-4 with TRBJ2-5; D is tentatively TRBD1 or TRBD2 (7 bases each). Trimming shortened V by 3 bases and J by 2 bases, and 10 bases separated the two germline ends. The CDR3 consists of 14 residues. The CDR3, as DNA: TGTGCCAGCAGTTTCAGGGGGGGACAAGAGACCCAGTACTTC. It translates to CASSFRGGQETQYF.

This clonotype turned up a few times. The chain employs TRBV9 and TRBJ1-2; D not certain. This CDR3 is built from 12 residues. The germline V and J ends were trimmed by 3 bases and 8 bases, with 11 bases remaining between them. The germline V gene has CDR1 SGDLS and CDR2 YYNGEE. For the CDR3, the DNA is TGTGCCAGCAGCGCCGCCCCCATAGGCTACACCTTC. It is translated as CASSAAPIGYTF.